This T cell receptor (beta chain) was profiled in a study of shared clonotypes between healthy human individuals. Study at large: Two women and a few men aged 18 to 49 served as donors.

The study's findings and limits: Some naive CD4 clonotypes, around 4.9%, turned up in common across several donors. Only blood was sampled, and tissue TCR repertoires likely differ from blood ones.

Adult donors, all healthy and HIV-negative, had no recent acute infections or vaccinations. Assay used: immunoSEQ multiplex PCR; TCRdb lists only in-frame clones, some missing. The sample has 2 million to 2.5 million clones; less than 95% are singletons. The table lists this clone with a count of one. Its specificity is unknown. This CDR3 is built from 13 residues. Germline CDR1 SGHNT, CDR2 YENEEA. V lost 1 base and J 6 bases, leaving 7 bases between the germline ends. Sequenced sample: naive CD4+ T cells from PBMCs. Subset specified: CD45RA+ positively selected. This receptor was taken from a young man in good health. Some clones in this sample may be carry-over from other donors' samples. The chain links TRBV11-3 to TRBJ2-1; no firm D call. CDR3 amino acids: CASSLGSPNEQFF. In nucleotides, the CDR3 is TGTGCCAGCAGCTTAGGGTCCCCCAATGAGCAGTTCTTC.